The count of the clone carrying this TCR beta chain is one. The antigen is undetermined. The record originates from a study of cytomegalovirus exposure and HLA in healthy donors. The PCR used 60 Vbeta and 13 Jbeta primers. The repertoire was sequenced with immunoSEQ multiplex PCR; TCRdb's copy has only in-frame clones and lacks some. The sample contains some 190,000 clones, just over 75% of which appear only once. V gave up 11 bases and J gave up 8 bases, with 18 bases separating them. This CDR3 comprises 12 residues. In germline, CDR1 is MNHNS, CDR2 SASEGT. The study, taken as a whole, reports: Rare TCR sequences predominated, though certain public TCRs were found in many donors. TCR beta sequences reportedly predicted most subjects' HLA-A and HLA-B alleles accurately. Previously analyzed data showed that most TCR beta V segments were productive at a frequency of about 90% or about 30%.

Sequencing was done on a sample of PBMCs. The TCR comes from a man aged 18 to 35 in good health and CMV-seronegative. The chain couples TRBV6-1 to TRBJ1-1; a possible D gene is TRBD1 (5 bases). The CDR3 DNA is TGTGCCTCATCTTCCGGGGGAACCGAAGCTTTCTTT. Translated: CASSSGGTEAFF.